A single T cell receptor beta chain is shown here with its context. The antigen is unknown. This record belongs to a study of shared clonotypes between healthy human individuals. Study-level findings and limits: Memory subsets generally showed lower estimated richness than naive subsets.

The V end lost 2 bases, the J end lost 7 bases, and 30 bases lay between the germline ends. The V gene's germline CDR1 is SGHVT and CDR2 SQSDAQ. The CDR3 is 20 residues long. TCRdb keeps only in-frame clones here, not all; method: immunoSEQ multiplex PCR. The sample carries some 2.1 million clones, approximately 94% recorded once. The naive CD8 population came from CD45RO-negative cells selected for CCR7, without terminally differentiated effector memory CD45RA+ cells. Healthy adults negative for HIV, lacking recent acute infections or vaccinations, served as donors. Everyone who donated was a Caucasian adult who lived in Nashville, Tennessee.

This chain joins TRBV7-4 and TRBJ1-5; perhaps TRBD1 as D (5 bases). The source material was naive CD8+ T cells sorted from blood. The clonotype was recovered from a man aged 18 to 35 in good health. The CDR3 region is CASSLSKGLYSPQRVQPQHF. The CDR3 DNA reads as TGTGCCAGCAGCTTATCTAAGGGACTGTACTCTCCTCAGAGGGTGCAGCCCCAGCATTTT. The entire variable domain, with the rest obtained from reference TRBV7-4 and TRBJ1-5, is as follows: GAGVSQSPRYKVAKRGRDVALRCDSISGHVTLYWYRQTLGQGSEVLTYSQSDAQRDKSGRPSGRFSAERPERSVSTLKIQRTEQGDSAVYLCASSLSKGLYSPQRVQPQHFGDGTRLSIL.